This T cell receptor (beta chain) came from a study of blood T cell repertoires in COVID-19 (dated by TCRdb to 2019 to 2021). Study-level background: Collaborator samples came from the United States, Italy and Spain and covered acute and convalescent phases of COVID-19. Samples were obtained from the ongoing ImmuneRACE study (first 160 participants) and from about 1,300 subjects provided by 6 global collaborators. A freely available public database, intended as a resource for researchers studying the immune response to SARS-CoV-2, is where the repertoires were released. The material from the prospective study consisted of cDNA or gDNA derived from T cells, B-cell-depleted T cells, or PBMCs. Where HLA class I and class II types were available, the types were taken from metadata supplied by the sample provider, not from assay-based typing. The dataset comprised deeply sampled blood TCRbeta repertoires from subjects exposed to, actively infected with, or recovered from COVID-19. A de-identified subject ID, COVID-19 status, age in years and sex were almost always included in the sample metadata. The paper as a whole reports these results and caveats: Clinical and demographic metadata were provided uncurated, with the amount varying by source and participant.

A remark on this clone: Its antigen is not yet known. No qualities accompany the bases; no much larger clone lies one base away.

TCRbeta CDR3 regions were amplified from genomic DNA by means of the immunoSEQ Assay, a bias-controlled multiplex PCR. As for the authors' bioinformatics: Within the assay, amplification of reference gene primers was used to estimate how many nucleated cells each sample contained. Sequence reads were collapsed and filtered to measure the absolute abundance of every unique TCRbeta CDR3 rearrangement. For each sample, productive Simpson clonality was calculated as the square root of Simpson's diversity index over productive rearrangements. Held by TCRdb, this immuneACCESS table contains in-frame sequences only and omits some clones. Under half of the omission traces to an unresolved V gene where checked; the cause of the rest is unknown. D and trimming come from the DNA, and the V and J calls and clone size come from that table. Here the sample has 300,000 to 350,000 clones; 90% to 95% occur a single time. In total, the top ten clones hold 3.5% to 5% of the sample.

Participants in the prospective study were aged roughly 18 to 100 years, lived in about two dozen United States geographic areas, and enrolled through a virtual design. In the prospective study, cohorts were assigned on the basis of participant-reported clinical history obtained from a screening survey and a study questionnaire. Exposed participants were defined as having been in contact with someone with a PCR-confirmed or clinician-diagnosed COVID-19 case within 2 weeks of study entry. Each participant in the prospective study had whole blood, serum and a nasopharyngeal or oropharyngeal swab collected by mobile phlebotomists. Prospective study participants could optionally give additional blood draws and questionnaires over an approximately 2-month period. Blood samples from the prospective study were shipped frozen or at room temperature prior to DNA extraction. Ends trimmed: V by 3 bases, J by 6 bases; bases unmatched to a gene: 11. The germline V gene specifies SNHLY as CDR1 and FYNNEI as CDR2. The CDR3 holds 16 amino acids from the cysteine to the phenylalanine. Only the CDR3 part of the read is kept: 48 bases, read in frame from the first base.

The chain is made from TRBV2 and TRBJ2-4; TRBD2 agrees with 7 junctional bases. The clonotype comes from a woman aged 30 to 39 who had been exposed to COVID-19. The specimen was PBMCs or T cells enriched from blood (not recorded which). CDR3 protein: CASSEGGEALLNIQYF. The sequenced DNA is TGTGCCAGCAGTGAGGGAGGGGAGGCCCTCTTAAACATTCAGTACTTC.